What follows are 23 T cell receptor beta chains derived from one specimen sequenced in a study of blood T cells in healthy people across ages. A second PCR of roughly 7 to 11 cycles used a sample-barcoded 5' primer and a J-beta primer mix. TCRdb passed the 5' RACE reads through MiXCR, listing each CDR3 protein once. The sample shows fewer than 1.5 million distinct CDR3 sequences, approximately 40% of them seen only once. The sample was blood. These receptors all come from a woman between 18 and 30 years old in good health.

The chain is built from TRBV28 and TRBJ1-2; D is undetermined. Trimming stripped 8 bases from V and 8 bases from J, with 21 bases between. CDR1 MDHEN and CDR2 SYDVKM come from the germline V gene. The CDR3 has 14 residues. The DNA of the CDR3 is TGTGCCAGCCGGGCCGAGGTTGTAATATACGGCTACACCTTC. Translation gives CASRAEVVIYGYTF.

The chain has TRBV7-9 and TRBJ2-7; D gene uncertain. CDR3 size: 16 residues. Germline V gives CDR1 SEHNR, CDR2 FQNEAQ (reference sequence). V gave up 2 bases and J gave up 0 bases, with 14 bases separating them. The CDR3 loop reads CASSLLVGVSSYEQYF. CDR3 DNA: TGTGCCAGCAGCTTATTGGTGGGTGTTAGCTCCTACGAGCAGTACTTC. Supplemented by reference TRBV7-9 and TRBJ2-7, the full variable domain reads DTGVSQNPRHKITKRGQNVTFRCDPISEHNRLYWYRQTLGQGPEFLTYFQNEAQLEKSRLLSDRFSAERPKGSFSTLEIQRTEQGDSAMYLCASSLLVGVSSYEQYFGPGTRLTVT.

The rearrangement joins TRBV29-1 to TRBJ2-1; D is ambiguous. V was cut by 7 bases and J by 0 bases, with 7 bases left in between. CDR1 and CDR2 (germline): SQVTM, ANQGSEA. The CDR3 totals 12 residues. This chain's CDR3 is CSEPSSYNEQFF. The CDR3 coding sequence is TGCAGCGAACCAAGCTCCTACAATGAGCAGTTCTTC.

A note on this clonotype: One junction end does not reproduce the germline sequence, and a read error may be involved. V and J are TRBV27 and TRBJ1-2, with D maybe TRBD1 (6 bases). The CDR3 is made up of 14 amino acids. Germline-derived CDR1 and CDR2 are MNHEY and SMNVEV (reference sequence). CDR3 protein: CASSLYGTPSGCTF. In DNA, the CDR3 is TGTGCCAGCAGTTTATATGGGACACCGAGTGGCTGCACCTTC.

This clonotype has only a few counts. V and J are TRBV4-1 and TRBJ2-5; 10 nucleotides match TRBD2. J gave up 1 base and V 3 bases, and 5 bases lay outside the gene matches. The V gene's germline CDR1 is MGHRA and CDR2 YSYEKL. The CDR3 sequence is 16 residues long. The CDR3 here is CASSQVAGGFQETQYF. DNA of the CDR3: TGCGCCAGCAGCCAGGTAGCGGGGGGCTTCCAAGAGACCCAGTACTTC.

The V and J genes are TRBV6-6 and TRBJ1-5, with a weak D call TRBD1 (5 bases). The CDR3 is 15 residues long. Trimming removed 5 bases from V and 4 bases from J, with 15 bases in between. Germline CDR1 and CDR2: MNHNY and SVGAGI (reference sequence). CDR3 protein: CASSDTGSRNQPQHF. The CDR3 coding sequence is TGTGCCAGCAGTGATACAGGTTCCCGGAATCAGCCCCAGCATTTT.

The chain uses TRBV6-1 and TRBJ2-7; the D gene could be TRBD1 or TRBD2 (5 bases each). The germline CDR1 and CDR2 sequences are MNHNS and SASEGT. The CDR3 has 15 amino acids. Trimming removed 4 bases from V and 2 bases from J, with 15 bases in between. The CDR3 is CASSASGTGTYEQYF. CDR3 in DNA: TGTGCCAGCAGTGCCTCCGGGACGGGTACCTACGAGCAGTACTTC.

The J gene is TRBJ2-2, the V gene TRBV11-3; unclear D gene. The CDR3 runs to 15 residues. Germline V lookup: CDR1 SGHNT, CDR2 YENEEA. Trimming left V 5 bases short and J 1 base short, with 11 bases between. The CDR3 is CASSASGGNTGELFF. The CDR3 DNA sequence: TGTGCCAGCAGCGCCTCAGGCGGGAACACCGGGGAGCTGTTTTTT.

This clonotype has only a few counts. The rearrangement joins TRBV11-2 to TRBJ2-7, with 8 bases aligning to TRBD1. Trimming removed 5 bases from V and 4 bases from J; junction bases left unmatched: 7. The CDR3 contains 14 residues. Per germline, CDR1 SGHAT and CDR2 FQNNGV. CDR3 residues: CASSHGQGFYEQYF. CDR3 DNA sequence: TGTGCCAGCAGCCACGGACAGGGATTTTACGAGCAGTACTTC.

The genes are TRBV5-5 and TRBJ1-5; tentative D call: TRBD1 (6 bases). The germline V gene has CDR1 SGHKS and CDR2 YYEKEE (reference sequence). The CDR3 consists of 17 residues. With 4 bases removed from V and 1 base from J, the gap between germline ends came to 18 bases. This CDR3 reads CASSNRDMAASNQPQHF. Written as DNA, the CDR3 is TGTGCCAGCAGCAACCGGGACATGGCGGCCAGCAATCAGCCCCAGCATTTT.

This clonotype was seen a few times. The chain combines TRBV4-1 with TRBJ1-5, with TRBD1 matching over 11 bases. CDR1 is MGHRA, CDR2 YSYEKL, per germline. This CDR3 spans 21 amino acids. V lost 1 base to trimming and J lost 2 bases; unmatched junction nucleotides: 16. CDR3 coding DNA: TGCGCCAGCAGCCAAGGCTGGCCGGGACAGGGGGAGGTCGTTGGCAATCAGCCCCAGCATTTT. This translates into CASSQGWPGQGEVVGNQPQHF.

This clonotype has just a few counts. The CDR3 DNA is TGCAGTGTTAGGCAGGTTAGCTCCTACAATGAGCAGTTCTTC. Encoded protein: CSVRQVSSYNEQFF. This rearrangement joins TRBV20-1 to TRBJ2-1; no firm D call. V was pared by 7 bases and J by 0 bases, with 13 bases between. CDR3 size: 14 residues. Germline values: CDR1 DFQATT, CDR2 SNEGSKA (reference sequence).

This rearrangement joins TRBV4-1 to TRBJ2-4; no clear D gene. In germline, CDR1 is MGHRA, CDR2 YSYEKL. V lost 1 base to trimming and J lost 8 bases, with 12 bases between them. The CDR3 loop spans 14 amino acids. The CDR3 loop reads CASSQGGRWDIQYF. The CDR3 DNA is TGCGCCAGCAGCCAAGGCGGACGGTGGGACATTCAGTACTTC.

Many counts were recorded for this clonotype. The CDR3 sequence is CASSTGTSGITDTQYF. CDR3 sequence (DNA): TGTGCCAGCAGTACCGGGACTAGCGGGATCACAGATACGCAGTATTTT. The rearrangement links TRBV2 to TRBJ2-3, with 13 bases that match TRBD2. This CDR3 comprises 16 residues. CDR1 SNHLY and CDR2 FYNNEI come from the germline V gene. V dropped 5 bases and J dropped 2; count of bases not matched to a gene: 4. The full variable domain, with the rest looked up from reference TRBV2 and TRBJ2-3, is EPEVTQTPSHQVTQMGQEVILRCVPISNHLYFYWYRQILGQKVEFLVSFYNNEISEKSEIFDDQFSVERPDGSNFTLKIRSTKLEDSAMYFCASSTGTSGITDTQYFGPGTRLTVL.

This clonotype was counted many times. The chain recombines TRBV12-3 or TRBV12-4 with TRBJ2-5, with 9 bases fitting TRBD2. J lost 2 bases, V lost 3 bases, and 7 bases had no gene match. CDR3 length equals 16 residues. The CDR3 coding sequence is TGTGCCAGCAGTTTGGGGCTAGCGGGGCTACAAGAGACCCAGTACTTC. Protein sequence: CASSLGLAGLQETQYF.

In its sample, this clonotype was seen a few times. The CDR3 sequence is CASSETDGYEQYF. CDR3 nucleotides: TGCGCCAGCAGTGAGACGGACGGATACGAGCAGTACTTC. J is TRBJ2-7 and V is TRBV10-1; no clear D. Between the trimmed V and J ends, which lost 2 bases and 4 bases, there was a span of 9 bases. CDR1 is WNHNN and CDR2 is SYGVQD in the germline V gene (reference sequence). The CDR3 totals 13 residues.

This clonotype has just a few counts. V gene TRBV2 combines with J gene TRBJ2-7, with a tentative D call TRBD1 (5 bases). Trimming stripped 3 bases from V and 1 base from J, with 13 bases between. The length of the CDR3 is 15 residues. Per the germline V gene, CDR1 is SNHLY and CDR2 is FYNNEI. This CDR3 reads CASSETAVRSYEQYF. Here the CDR3 DNA reads TGTGCCAGCAGTGAGACAGCCGTGAGATCCTACGAGCAGTACTTC.

The chain has TRBV5-1 and TRBJ2-7, with D uncertain. Between the trimmed V and J ends, which lost 2 bases and 4 bases, there was a span of 10 bases. The CDR3 spans 13 residues. From germline, CDR1 is SGHRS and CDR2 YFSETQ. CDR3 bases: TGCGCCAGCAGCTTTAGACCGGAGTACGAGCAGTACTTC. This gives the protein CASSFRPEYEQYF.

V usage is TRBV5-6 and J usage is TRBJ2-7, with D maybe TRBD1 (6 bases). V lost 4 bases and J 4 bases, leaving 18 bases between the germline ends. Germline CDR1 SGHDT, CDR2 YYEEEE. The CDR3 is 15 amino acids. In nucleotides, the CDR3 is TGTGCCAGCAGCCTACCGACAGGATCCCAATACGAGCAGTACTTC. Translation: CASSLPTGSQYEQYF.

This chain uses TRBV11-2 with TRBJ2-6; 8 bases align to TRBD1. The CDR3 is made up of 18 amino acids. V dropped 1 base and J dropped 1; count of bases not matched to a gene: 6. Germline lookup yields CDR1 SGHAT and CDR2 FQNNGV. CDR3 residues: CASSLVLGQASGANVLTF. CDR3 in DNA: TGTGCCAGCAGCTTAGTCCTGGGACAGGCTTCTGGGGCCAACGTCCTGACTTTC.

This clonotype was recorded a few times. The J gene is TRBJ2-4, the V gene TRBV14; 7 nucleotides match TRBD2. CDR1 and CDR2 (germline): SGHDN, FVKESK. The CDR3 loop spans 16 amino acids. V shed 0 bases, J shed 13 bases, and the junction held 15 bases outside the gene matches. The CDR3, as DNA: TGTGCCAGCAGCCAAGAGGGCGGGAGCAAGGTTCGGGAGCAGTACTTC. It codes for CASSQEGGSKVREQYF.

This clonotype was seen many times. J is TRBJ2-5 and V is TRBV6-5; D is unclear. This CDR3 has 14 residues. The V end was cut by 2 bases, the J end by 2 bases, with 9 bases between. CDR1 MNHEY and CDR2 SVGAGI come from the germline V gene. CDR3 loop: CASSYGITQETQYF. In DNA form, the CDR3 reads TGTGCCAGCAGTTACGGGATCACTCAAGAGACCCAGTACTTC.

This sequence joins TRBV4-1 and TRBJ1-2; D may be TRBD1 (5 bases). This CDR3 is built from 16 residues. V was shortened by 3 bases and J by 0 bases, with 14 bases between the two germline ends. CDR1 MGHRA and CDR2 YSYEKL come from the germline V gene. This CDR3 reads CASSQAGGIPNYGYTF. The CDR3 DNA is TGCGCCAGCAGCCAGGCCGGGGGAATCCCTAACTATGGCTACACCTTC.